This TCR beta chain was recovered during a study of cytomegalovirus exposure and HLA in healthy donors. Study conclusions and caveats: In vitro work confirmed that a few CMV-associated chains recognize CMV antigens. Highly shared variants forming one cluster were likely a sequencing artifact. The authors later found TCR association rates varying by HLA locus, with DRB1 most and HLA-C fewest. Analysis performed later showed TCR beta chains linked to HLA being more clonally expanded than equally common others.

Amplification used 60 Vbeta primers and 13 Jbeta primers. TCRdb's table, derived via immunoSEQ multiplex PCR, lists solely in-frame clones and lacks some. The profile covers some 210,000 clones, with approximately 82% appearing a single time and 3% to 4.5% taken by the ten largest. With V trimmed by 6 bases and J by 5 bases, 11 bases remained unmatched. The CDR3 spans 15 residues. Germline V gene sequence: CDR1 SNHLY, CDR2 FYNNEI. About this clone itself: The antigen remains unidentified.

The J gene is TRBJ1-1, the V gene TRBV2; TRBD1 agrees at 8 bases. The TCR sequence derives from a male donor in good health and CMV-seronegative. Sequenced input: PBMCs. The CDR3 sequence: CASREPSGGGTEAFF. CDR3 coding DNA: TGTGCCAGCAGGGAGCCGTCAGGGGGCGGGACTGAAGCTTTCTTT. Full variable domain (rest looked up from reference TRBV2 and TRBJ1-1): EPEVTQTPSHQVTQMGQEVILRCVPISNHLYFYWYRQILGQKVEFLVSFYNNEISEKSEIFDDQFSVERPDGSNFTLKIRSTKLEDSAMYFCASREPSGGGTEAFFGQGTRLTVV.